This TCR beta chain was sequenced in a study of beta chain features in type 1 diabetes (dated by TCRdb to between 2017 and 2018). Looking at the study overall: Patients and healthy donors did not differ in mean age, gender distribution, total cell number or subset yield. A total of some 110 million sorted cells were examined across all samples, and a strong correlation was observed between cell number per subset and RNA yield. Whereas all 30 or so donors provided naive and central memory subsets, regulatory and stem cell-like memory subsets were isolated from just 8 patients and roughly 8 healthy donors. The study compared the TCRB repertoires of sorted circulating CD4+ T cell subsets in recently diagnosed type 1 diabetes patients with those in matched healthy donors.

The entire amount of isolated RNA was reverse transcribed using the High Capacity cDNA Reverse Transcription Kit, so the sequenced TCRB transcripts were expressed ones. Naive, central memory and regulatory T cell samples underwent deep immunoSEQ sequencing, averaging about 3.3 million total reads per sample. Sorted cells were lysed in RLT buffer, and RNA was extracted using DNase-treated RNeasy Micro or Mini kits according to cell number. To prevent cross-contamination, every cell subset was processed on its own, while patient and healthy donor samples were processed together. The immunoSEQ multiplex PCR was used to amplify TCRB sequences from cDNA, yielding 87-bp fragments that span the CDR3 region. Amplicons were sequenced on the Illumina HiSeq platform. In the source study's methods: PCR bias was computationally corrected using synthetic template baselines, reads within Hamming distance 2 were collapsed, and singletons that could not be merged were discarded. By aligning reads against IMGT, V, D and J genes, CDR3 length, and insertions or deletions at six rearrangement sites were assigned. Clonotype counts were normalized to sorted cell number within each subset before computing true diversity and Gini coefficients with the tcR R package. Repertoire sharing was quantified using the overlap coefficient calculated on TCRB nucleotide sequences. Out-of-frame TCRB sequences from naive cells were analyzed as a proxy for the pre-selection repertoire. Not all clones reach the TCRdb copy of this immuneACCESS table, which keeps in-frame sequences only. Checked studies attribute under half of the gap to unresolved V genes and leave the rest unexplained. V, J and clone size are those of that table, while D and trimming were read from the DNA. The table for this sample lists hundreds of thousands of clones; around a sixth of them were counted only once. The ten largest clones take up about 0.087% of the sample.

This clone was picked up a small number of times. Its antigen target is currently unknown. Base qualities are not at hand, and no much larger clone is one base apart. The junction shows trimming of 2 bases on V and 4 bases on J, plus 11 bases between the germline ends. CDR1 and CDR2, looked up from the germline V gene, are WSHSY and SAAADI. There are 14 amino acids in the CDR3, from cysteine to phenylalanine inclusive. Only the CDR3 DNA is retained, 42 bases long and in frame from the first base. Broad study findings and their caveats: Because cDNA was sequenced instead of genomic DNA, activated cells with high expression could be over-represented, although the groups did not differ in activation or CD3 levels. At VDJ recombination sites, type 1 diabetes patients had fewer insertions and more deleted nucleotides, which implies abnormalities in thymic rearrangement. Shorter templates might be favored by PCR, yet because patient and control samples were amplified and corrected together, any such skew would affect both groups equally. Because the HLA sub-analyses included only small numbers of individuals, any influence of HLA type on TCRB rearrangement was left unresolved. The naive, central memory and regulatory TCRB repertoires appeared to resemble one another more closely among patients than among healthy donors. Type 1 diabetes patients showed a moderate but significant shortening of TCRB CDR3 length in all four CD4+ subsets.

Each donor gave one peripheral blood draw, averaging roughly 100 mL, which was collected into heparinised tubes. Naive, central memory, regulatory and stem cell-like memory CD4+ T cells were sorted on a BD FACSAria II using a panel including CD45RO, CCR7, CD25, CD127, CD95 and CD27. Purity was above 95% for every sorted population. PBMCs were isolated right away by Lymphoprep density gradient centrifugation and were stained directly, without culture. Samples were stained and sorted in pairs, with one healthy donor and one patient per experiment, so that batch effects were minimized. The sample consisted of naive CD4+ T cells from blood. The sample's cell subset or site label, decoded: true naive CD4+ T cells. The TCR comes from a man between 18 and 29 years old in good health. The rearranged chain carries TRBV10-2 and TRBJ1-2; a weak D assignment points to TRBD1 (6 bases agree). The nucleotide sequence is TGCGCCAGCAGTGAGCAGGGGTCGGGCTATGGCTACACCTTC. Translated, it reads CASSEQGSGYGYTF.